Listed below are T cell receptor beta chains from one sample, sequenced in a study of T cell changes during pregnancy in multiple sclerosis. Clones were sequenced by immunoSEQ multiplex PCR, and TCRdb holds only the in-frame ones, with some missing. The repertoire holds approximately 60,000 clones, with around 87% as singletons. The sample was peripheral blood from another person, used as feeder cells. The receptors shown here come from a human donor whose cells served as feeder cells for cultures in a pregnancy study. Each CDR3 is given with its conserved first and last residue. The D gene is left open where the match is weak. Expanded clones get a size class; other rows say once, few or many, or leave the size out.

length	D	V	J	size	CDR3	DNA
15	-	TRBV7-9	TRBJ1-4	-	CASSRGGRRDEKLFF	TGTGCCAGCAGCCGAGGGGGACGCCGGGATGAAAAACTGTTTTTT
16	TRBD1	TRBV5-5	TRBJ1-3	-	CASSLFGTAFGGTIYF	TGTGCCAGCAGCTTGTTTGGGACAGCGTTCGGTGGCACCATATATTTT
13	-	TRBV30	TRBJ1-1	-	CAWSANRGAEAFF	TGTGCCTGGAGCGCGAACCGAGGGGCTGAAGCTTTCTTT
13	-	TRBV19	TRBJ1-5	few	CASSDTYNQPQHF	TGTGCCAGTAGTGACACTTACAATCAGCCCCAGCATTTT
13	TRBD1	TRBV5-1	TRBJ1-1	-	CASSKQGDTEAFF	TGCGCCAGCAGCAAACAGGGGGACACTGAAGCTTTCTTT
13	TRBD1	TRBV28	TRBJ1-2	-	CASEGTGVYGYTF	TGTGCCAGCGAGGGGACAGGGGTCTATGGCTACACCTTC
14	-	TRBV5-1	TRBJ2-5	-	CASSLAQKGETQYF	TGCGCCAGCAGCTTGGCCCAAAAGGGGGAGACCCAGTACTTC
13	TRBD1	TRBV19	TRBJ1-2	-	CASQWTGGYGYTF	TGTGCCAGCCAGTGGACAGGGGGCTATGGCTACACCTTC
15	-	TRBV28	TRBJ1-6	once	CASRVTDPGNSPLHF	TGTGCCAGCAGAGTGACCGATCCGGGTAATTCACCCCTCCACTTT
14	-	TRBV5-1	TRBJ1-5	-	CASSLTGPNQPQHF	TGCGCCAGCAGCTTGACGGGCCCCAATCAGCCCCAGCATTTT
16	TRBD1	TRBV6-6	TRBJ2-5	-	CASSYTGQGSQETQYF	TGTGCCAGCAGTTACACGGGACAGGGTAGCCAAGAGACCCAGTACTTC
11	-	TRBV25-1	TRBJ1-1	once	CASSSPTEAFF	TGTGCCAGCAGTTCCCCCACTGAAGCTTTCTTT
14	-	TRBV11-1	TRBJ2-5	-	CASSLDRDLETQYF	TGTGCCAGCAGCTTAGACAGGGACCTGGAGACCCAGTACTTC
11	-	TRBV7-2	TRBJ2-1	once	CASSLGGEQFF	TGTGCCAGCAGCTTAGGAGGCGAGCAGTTCTTC
15	-	TRBV7-8	TRBJ1-4	-	CASSRSPATNEKLFF	TGTGCCAGCAGCCGAAGCCCAGCAACTAATGAAAAACTGTTTTTT
15	TRBD1	TRBV4-1	TRBJ1-2	-	CASSPPAGGFNGYTF	TGCGCCAGCAGCCCCCCGGCAGGGGGGTTTAATGGCTACACCTTC
16	-	TRBV27	TRBJ1-3	-	CASSLSATGMGNTIYF	TGTGCCAGCAGTTTATCGGCGACAGGAATGGGAAACACCATATATTTT
14	-	TRBV5-4	TRBJ2-7	-	CASSSRLDLYEQYF	TGTGCCAGCAGCTCTAGACTAGATCTATACGAGCAGTACTTC
14	TRBD2	TRBV11-2	TRBJ2-7	-	CASSPTSGGYEQYF	TGTGCCAGCAGCCCTACTAGCGGAGGCTACGAGCAGTACTTC
17	TRBD2	TRBV14	TRBJ2-1	-	CASSVRLAGGPNNEQFF	TGTGCCAGCAGCGTTCGACTAGCGGGAGGACCCAACAATGAGCAGTTCTTC
16	TRBD2	TRBV5-1	TRBJ2-1	-	CASSSHSGGLFNEQFF	TGCGCCAGCAGCTCGCATAGCGGGGGGTTATTCAATGAGCAGTTCTTC
13	-	TRBV5-5	TRBJ1-5	-	CASSLFGEQPQHF	TGTGCCAGCAGCTTGTTCGGGGAACAGCCCCAGCATTTT
14	-	TRBV18	TRBJ2-1	once	CASSPRALYNEQFF	TGTGCCAGCTCACCAAGGGCACTATACAATGAGCAGTTCTTC
12	-	TRBV7-9	TRBJ1-1	few	CASSFGALEAFF	TGTGCCAGCAGCTTTGGGGCCTTGGAAGCTTTCTTT
16	TRBD1	TRBV5-4	TRBJ2-7	-	CASSSPRQGLRYEQYF	TGTGCCAGCAGCTCACCCCGACAGGGTTTAAGGTACGAGCAGTACTTC
12	TRBD1	TRBV28	TRBJ1-2	-	CASSLGQGRAYF	TGTGCCAGCAGTCTGGGACAGGGGAGGGCCTACTTC
13	-	TRBV27	TRBJ1-2	-	CASSLGRDGGYTF	TGTGCCAGCAGTTTAGGTAGGGATGGTGGCTACACCTTC
15	TRBD1	TRBV6-5	TRBJ1-2	-	CASSYADRGAYGYTF	TGTGCCAGCAGTTACGCGGACAGGGGGGCCTATGGCTACACCTTC
16	TRBD1	TRBV18	TRBJ2-7	once	CASSHRFGTDPYEQYF	TGTGCCAGCTCACACCGATTCGGGACAGATCCCTACGAGCAGTACTTC
14	-	TRBV5-1	TRBJ1-4	-	CASSLGGDGEKLFF	TGCGCCAGCAGCTTAGGGGGAGACGGGGAAAAACTGTTTTTT
17	-	TRBV6-1	TRBJ1-4	-	CASSVDTESATNEKLFF	TGTGCCAGCAGTGTTGACACCGAGAGTGCAACTAATGAAAAACTGTTTTTT
14	-	TRBV9	TRBJ1-1	-	CASSPDLGARGAFF	TGTGCCAGCAGCCCCGACTTGGGGGCGCGAGGAGCTTTCTTT
14	-	TRBV9	TRBJ2-7	-	CASSPRGDGYEQYF	TGTGCCAGCAGCCCCCGAGGGGACGGGTACGAGCAGTACTTC
13	TRBD2	TRBV2	TRBJ2-7	-	CASRGGSSYEQYF	TGTGCCAGCCGCGGGGGGAGCTCCTACGAGCAGTACTTC
15	TRBD1	TRBV4-2	TRBJ2-2	-	CASGHPDRDTGELFF	TGTGCCAGCGGGCACCCGGACAGGGACACCGGGGAGCTGTTTTTT
18	-	TRBV7-9	TRBJ1-3	-	CASSPTRTGARSGNTIYF	TGTGCCAGCAGCCCCACTCGAACCGGGGCCAGATCTGGAAACACCATATATTTT
16	-	TRBV28	TRBJ1-2	-	CASSRWADTGPYGYTF	TGTGCCAGCAGTCGCTGGGCAGATACAGGGCCCTATGGCTACACCTTC
13	-	TRBV11-2	TRBJ1-2	medium-sized	CASSPGQDYGYTF	TGTGCCAGCAGCCCCGGACAAGACTATGGCTACACCTTC
11	TRBD1	TRBV20-1	TRBJ1-2	few	CSAKQGGGYTF	TGCAGTGCTAAACAGGGGGGTGGCTACACCTTC
15	TRBD1	TRBV28	TRBJ1-5	-	CASSSQGRGNQPQHF	TGTGCCAGCAGTTCACAGGGGAGGGGTAATCAGCCCCAGCATTTT
15	-	TRBV7-9	TRBJ1-4	-	CASSKGGRGEEKLFF	TGTGCCAGCAGCAAGGGGGGCAGGGGTGAAGAAAAACTGTTTTTT
17	TRBD2	TRBV5-4	TRBJ2-1	-	CASSLPRRGGSYNEQFF	TGTGCCAGCAGCTTGCCGAGACGGGGGGGCTCCTACAATGAGCAGTTCTTC
15	TRBD2	TRBV5-6	TRBJ2-1	-	CASSREISGSDEQFF	TGTGCCAGCAGCCGGGAGATTAGCGGGAGCGATGAGCAGTTCTTC
15	-	TRBV19	TRBJ2-7	-	CASSKGTTLPYEQYF	TGTGCCAGTAGTAAGGGAACGACCCTACCCTACGAGCAGTACTTC
16	-	TRBV18	TRBJ1-4	-	CASSLTSSMENEKLFF	TGTGCCAGCTCATTAACATCGAGCATGGAGAATGAAAAACTGTTTTTT
14	-	TRBV5-1	TRBJ1-2	once	CASSLNMGVYGYTF	TGCGCCAGCAGCTTGAATATGGGGGTGTATGGCTACACCTTC
14	-	TRBV5-4	TRBJ1-2	-	CASSFSTPNYGYTF	TGTGCCAGCAGCTTCTCGACACCAAACTATGGCTACACCTTC
13	-	TRBV9	TRBJ2-1	-	CASSPRLSNEQFF	TGTGCCAGCAGCCCTAGGTTGTCCAATGAGCAGTTCTTC
14	-	TRBV4-2	TRBJ2-3	-	CASSQGVQPDTQYF	TGTGCCAGCAGCCAGGGGGTCCAGCCAGATACGCAGTATTTT